This T cell receptor (beta chain) stems from a study of persistence of HIV-infected CD4 T cells. Study findings and constraints: Bulk TCR data could not be restricted to HIV-1-infected CMV-responding cells.

This clone was detected a few times. What it binds is not known. This was the immunoSEQ version 4 assay in survey mode. Genomic DNA was diluted to around 10 ng/uL, up to roughly 1 ug per sample. Measured with immunoSEQ multiplex PCR; TCRdb has only the in-frame clones, and not every one. The sample holds 35,000 to 45,000 clones, about 87% seen once. V lost 4 bases and J lost 8; bases outside the gene matches: 10. The length of the CDR3 is 14 residues. Germline values: CDR1 SQVTM, CDR2 ANQGSEA. Cells were stimulated nonspecifically with anti-CD3/anti-CD28 magnetic beads. Sorting selected CD4+ T cells upregulating both CD40 ligand and CD69. Donors had CD4+ T cell counts above 400 cells/uL and were CMV-seropositive.

The V call is TRBV29-1, the J call TRBJ1-4; 7 nucleotides match TRBD1. Here the sequenced sample was CD4+ T cells sorted from PBMCs after approximately 19-hour stimulation, taken from a patient who received antiretroviral therapy. The origin of this receptor is an adult woman with HIV who was CMV-seropositive. CDR3 DNA sequence: TGCAGCGTTGGGGGAAACAGGGGCGGGGAAAAACTGTTTTTT. Residues: CSVGGNRGGEKLFF.